The present entry profiles one TCR beta chain with its context. As originally analysed: Amplified reference gene primers provided the basis for estimating nucleated cell counts. Profiled with immunoSEQ multiplex PCR; TCRdb holds only in-frame clones, not every one. V, J and clone size are taken as reported in that table, and D and trimming were inferred from the DNA itself. This table holds under 200,000 clones, 82% found once. The sample belongs to a study of blood T cell repertoires in COVID-19. Overall study: Samples of COVID-19 (acute and convalescent) were obtained from the United States, Italy and Spain.

In Seattle, patients joined the study during active infection and were tracked longitudinally. The germline gives CDR1 MDHEN, CDR2 SYDVKM. The CDR3 length is 14 residues. Trimming cost V 3 bases and J 6 bases, with 14 bases left between them. The V gene is TRBV28, the J gene TRBJ1-2, with D possibly matching TRBD1 (6 bases). The sample was peripheral blood. The origin of this receptor is a woman aged 60-75 years with COVID-19, enrolled during active disease. The chain's CDR3 is CASSLGGGPHGYTF. CDR3 coding DNA: TGTGCCAGCAGTTTGGGGGGGGGCCCTCATGGCTACACCTTC.